The entry that follows covers one TCR beta chain sequence. Its antigen is unknown. Base qualities are missing; no much larger clone stands one base away. This sample was included in a study of blood T cell repertoires in COVID-19 (dated by TCRdb to about 2020). Concerning the study at large: The collaborator samples originated in the United States, Italy and Spain and spanned the acute and convalescent phases of COVID-19. The material from the prospective study consisted of cDNA or gDNA derived from T cells, B-cell-depleted T cells, or PBMCs. Deeply sampled blood TCRbeta repertoires from subjects exposed to, actively infected with, or recovered from COVID-19 were included in the dataset. The repertoires were released in a freely available public database meant as a resource for research on the immune response to SARS-CoV-2. Samples came from the ongoing ImmuneRACE study (first 160 participants) plus 1,254 subjects from 6 global collaborators. Nearly every sample came with metadata listing a de-identified subject ID, COVID-19 status, age in years and sex. HLA class I and class II types, where available, came from metadata supplied by the sample provider rather than from assay-based typing. Study-wide conclusions, independent of this receptor: The quantity of clinical and demographic metadata differed by source and by participant and was supplied without curation.

Each collaborating institution followed its own protocols to collect whole blood in K2EDTA tubes. For TCRbeta analysis, collaborators shipped samples in one of three forms: frozen whole blood, isolated PBMCs, or DNA extracted from either of those sample types. The immunoSEQ Assay, a bias-controlled multiplex PCR, was used to amplify TCRbeta CDR3 regions from genomic DNA. Processing in the source paper ran as follows. The number of nucleated cells in each sample was estimated from the amplification of reference gene primers within the assay. Sequence reads were collapsed and filtered to measure the absolute abundance of every unique TCRbeta CDR3 rearrangement. For each sample, productive Simpson clonality was calculated by taking the square root of Simpson's diversity index across productive rearrangements. Sourced from immuneACCESS, this table was stored by TCRdb with only in-frame sequences that have V and J called. A share of the clones is absent; for the studies checked, an unresolved V gene accounts for under half, and the remainder has no known explanation. V and J calls plus clone size are reproduced from that table; the DNA served to infer D and trimming. This sample gives 85,000 to 90,000 clones in total; roughly 90% of them show up just once. The biggest ten clones account for approximately 2.3% of the sample.

As encoded in the germline V gene, CDR1 is SGHVS while CDR2 is FQNEAQ. CDR3 length: 16 amino acids, cysteine to phenylalanine. Of all the DNA, just the CDR3 is kept, 48 bases in frame from base 1. Relative to germline, V is missing 4 bases and J is missing 7 bases, with 7 bases of the junction outside any gene match. Sequencing input: peripheral blood. This chain joins TRBV7-8 to TRBJ2-6, and TRBD1 matches 10 of the central bases. The TCR sequence derives from a human donor with active COVID-19. The donor label of this sample is uncertain. The nucleotide sequence reads TGTGCCAGCAGCTGGGACAGGGGCCCCTCTGCCAACGTCCTGACTTTC. This translates into CASSWDRGPSANVLTF. With all but the CDR3 taken from the reference TRBV7-8 and TRBJ2-6 genes, the full variable domain is: GAGVSQSPRYKVAKRGQDVALRCDPISGHVSLFWYQQALGQGPEFLTYFQNEAQLDKSGLPSDRFFAERPEGSVSTLKIQRTQQEDSAVYLCASSWDRGPSANVLTFGAGSRLTVL.